This passage covers 9 T cell receptor beta chains from one sample sequenced in a study of T cells after yellow fever vaccination. TCRdb called the 5' RACE reads again in MiXCR, with one record for every CDR3 protein. The profile covers 500,000 to 700,000 distinct CDR3 sequences, with about 19% appearing a single time and 14% taken by the ten largest. The sample was PBMCs, taken 15 days after the yellow fever booster vaccination. Receptors originate from a man under 40 who received the YFV17D yellow fever vaccine.

This clonotype occurred a few times. This chain connects TRBV11-2 to TRBJ2-1, with TRBD2 matching 7 bases. The CDR3 has 17 residues. V trimming: 0 bases; J trimming: 2 bases; junction bases outside the gene matches: 7. The germline CDR1 and CDR2 sequences are SGHAT and FQNNGV. The CDR3 loop is CASSLDPGGSPYNEQFF. The DNA for the CDR3 is TGTGCCAGCAGCTTAGACCCTGGCGGGAGTCCCTACAATGAGCAGTTCTTC. The full variable domain, in which reference TRBV11-2 and TRBJ2-1 provide the parts outside the CDR3, is EAGVAQSPRYKIIEKRQSVAFWCNPISGHATLYWYQQILGQGPKLLIQFQNNGVVDDSQLPKDRFSAERLKGVDSTLKIQPAKLEDSAVYLCASSLDPGGSPYNEQFFGPGTRLTVL.

The J gene is TRBJ2-7, the V gene TRBV28; 9 nucleotides align to TRBD1. The CDR3 totals 16 residues. The germline V gene encodes CDR1 MDHEN and CDR2 SYDVKM. V was pared by 4 bases and J by 4 bases, with 11 bases of the junction left unmatched. The chain's CDR3 is CASSSPGTGFSYEQYF. CDR3 DNA sequence: TGTGCCAGCAGTTCCCCCGGGACAGGGTTTTCGTACGAGCAGTACTTC.

CDR3: CASSPSTSGIPDTQYF. As DNA, the CDR3 is TGTGCCAGCAGCCCTTCGACTAGCGGTATACCAGATACGCAGTATTTT. The chain has TRBV7-9 and TRBJ2-3, with TRBD2 matching 9 bases. CDR3 length: 16 residues. The V gene end was trimmed by 5 bases and the J gene end by 4 bases; junction bases not matched to a gene: 10. CDR1 and CDR2 from the germline V gene are SEHNR and FQNEAQ (reference sequence).

This chain joins TRBV5-6 and TRBJ2-5; the D gene is possibly TRBD2 (5 bases). Germline CDR1 reads SGHDT; CDR2 reads YYEEEE. Trimming shortened V by 4 bases and J by 0 bases, and 10 bases separated the two germline ends. The CDR3 has 14 residues. CDR3 sequence (DNA): TGTGCCAGCAGCGTGAGAGGGAACCAAGAGACCCAGTACTTC. Its protein product is CASSVRGNQETQYF.

The rearrangement links TRBV29-1 to TRBJ2-5; 7 positions match TRBD1. The CDR3 totals 13 residues. The J segment lost 5 bases and the V segment lost 6 bases, leaving 9 bases of the junction unmatched. The germline gives CDR1 SQVTM, CDR2 ANQGSEA. This CDR3 is CSVPDRLQETQYF. DNA of the CDR3: TGCAGCGTACCGGACAGGCTCCAGGAGACCCAGTACTTC.

The gene calls are TRBV12-3 or TRBV12-4 and TRBJ1-2; 8 bases line up with TRBD1. Germline trimming cut 6 bases from V and 6 bases from J; bases unmatched to any gene: 3. The CDR3 is 12 residues long. Here the CDR3 reads CASRGTGHGYTF. The DNA of the CDR3 is TGTGCCAGCAGGGGGACAGGCCATGGCTACACCTTC.

The table lists this clonotype with a few counts. V gene TRBV15 combines with J gene TRBJ2-6; D perhaps matches TRBD1 (6 bases). This CDR3 is built from 15 residues. Trimming took 1 base from V and 2 from J, leaving 6 bases between them. Germline V gene data show CDR1 as LNHNV and CDR2 as YYDKDF (reference sequence). Written as DNA, the CDR3 is TGTGCCACCAGCAGAGGGACAGCTGGGGCCAACGTCCTGACTTTC. It yields the protein CATSRGTAGANVLTF.

This chain joins TRBV10-2 and TRBJ2-3, with 7 bases lining up with TRBD2. The V segment lost 6 bases and the J segment 5 bases; nucleotides outside the gene matches: 17. CDR1 is WSHSY and CDR2 is SAAADI in the germline V gene. The CDR3 sequence is 17 residues long. The CDR3 nucleotides read TGCGCCAGCAGGGAGAATAGAGTGGCGGGAGTAGTAGATACGCAGTATTTT. This encodes CASRENRVAGVVDTQYF.

The chain employs TRBV6-1 and TRBJ2-5; TRBD2 agrees at 9 bases. This CDR3 region has 15 residues. Germline V gene data show CDR1 as MNHNS and CDR2 as SASEGT. The V and J ends lost 6 bases and 3 bases, in that order; junction bases with no gene match: 8. CDR3 coding DNA: TGTGCCAGCAGCTCCCCCGCTAGCGGGAAAGAGACCCAGTACTTC. Residues: CASSSPASGKETQYF.